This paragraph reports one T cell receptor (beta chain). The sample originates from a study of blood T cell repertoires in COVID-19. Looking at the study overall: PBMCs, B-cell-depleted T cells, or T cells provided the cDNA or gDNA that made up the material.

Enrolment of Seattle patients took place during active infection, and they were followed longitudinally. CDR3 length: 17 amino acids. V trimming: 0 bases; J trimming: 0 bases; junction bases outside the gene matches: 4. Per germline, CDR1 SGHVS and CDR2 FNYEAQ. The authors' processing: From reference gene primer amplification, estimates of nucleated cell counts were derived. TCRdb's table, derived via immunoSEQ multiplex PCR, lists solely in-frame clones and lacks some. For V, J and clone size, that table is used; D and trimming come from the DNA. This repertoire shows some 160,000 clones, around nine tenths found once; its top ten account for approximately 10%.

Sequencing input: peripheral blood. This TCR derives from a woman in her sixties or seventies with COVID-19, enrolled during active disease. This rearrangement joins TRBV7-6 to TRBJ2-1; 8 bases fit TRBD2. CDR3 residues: CASSLAPGGGSYNEQFF. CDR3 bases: TGTGCCAGCAGCTTAGCCCCCGGGGGGGGCTCCTACAATGAGCAGTTCTTC.